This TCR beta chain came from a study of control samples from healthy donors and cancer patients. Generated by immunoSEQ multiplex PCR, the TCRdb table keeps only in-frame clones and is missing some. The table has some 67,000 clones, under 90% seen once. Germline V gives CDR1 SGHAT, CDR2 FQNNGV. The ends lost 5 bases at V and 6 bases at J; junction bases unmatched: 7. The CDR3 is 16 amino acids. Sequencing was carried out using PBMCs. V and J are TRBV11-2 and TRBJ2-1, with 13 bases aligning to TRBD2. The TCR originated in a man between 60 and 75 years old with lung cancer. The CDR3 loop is CASSPRTSGGTNEQFF. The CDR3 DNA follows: TGTGCCAGCAGCCCGAGGACTAGCGGGGGAACCAATGAGCAGTTCTTC.